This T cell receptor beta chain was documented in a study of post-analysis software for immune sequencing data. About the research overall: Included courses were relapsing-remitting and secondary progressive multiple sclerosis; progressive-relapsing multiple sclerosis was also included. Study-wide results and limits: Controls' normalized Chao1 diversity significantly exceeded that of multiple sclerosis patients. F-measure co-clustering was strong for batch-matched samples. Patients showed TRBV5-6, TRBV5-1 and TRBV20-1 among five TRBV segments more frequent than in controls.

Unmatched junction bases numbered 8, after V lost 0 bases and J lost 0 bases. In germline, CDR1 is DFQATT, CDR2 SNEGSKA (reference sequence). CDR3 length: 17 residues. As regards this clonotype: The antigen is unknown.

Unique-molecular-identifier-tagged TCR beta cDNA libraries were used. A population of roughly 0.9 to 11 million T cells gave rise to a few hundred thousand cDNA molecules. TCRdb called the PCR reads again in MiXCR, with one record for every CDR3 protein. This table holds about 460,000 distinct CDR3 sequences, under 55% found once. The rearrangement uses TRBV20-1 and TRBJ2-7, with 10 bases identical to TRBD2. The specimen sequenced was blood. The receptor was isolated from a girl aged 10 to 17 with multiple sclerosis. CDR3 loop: CSARDPSGSGPSYEQYF. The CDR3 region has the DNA TGCAGTGCTAGAGATCCTAGCGGGAGTGGACCCTCCTACGAGCAGTACTTC.